This T cell receptor (beta chain) was profiled in a study of spatial heterogeneity in lung cancer. The wider study: Each time, sequencing found more beta-chain sequences than alpha-chain sequences. In the raw reads, each unique TCR and UMI combination was present more than ten times on average. Findings and limits, study-wide: Tumor TCRs that were ubiquitous and expanded showed up in blood more at resection than follow-up.

The V end lost 2 bases, the J end lost 7 bases, and 12 bases lay between the germline ends. From germline, CDR1 is DFQATT and CDR2 SNEGSKA (reference sequence). CDR3 length: 13 residues. This clonotype occurred many times. Its antigen remains unknown. The presence of a unique molecular identifier marked each TCR cDNA molecule. In TCRdb, the 5' RACE reads were re-called with MiXCR into one record per CDR3 protein. The data contain 50,000 to 60,000 distinct CDR3 sequences, about 7.4% of them singletons. Indicated time point: blood at routine non-recurrence follow-up after resection. Without sorting, whole RNA was sequenced from tumor, nontumor lung or frozen PBMC.

The J gene is TRBJ1-5, the V gene TRBV20-1; a weak D match, TRBD1 (5 bases). This receptor was identified in a female donor with early-stage non-small cell lung cancer. The specimen comprised PBMCs, sampled at follow-up. The DNA for the CDR3 is TGCAGTGCTAGAATGAGCCGGGGGCAGCCCCAGCATTTT. Translation: CSARMSRGQPQHF.